Listed here is a single T cell receptor (beta chain). The target antigen is unknown. Reverse transcribed after extraction, RNA yielded cDNA as the sequencing template. Measured with immunoSEQ multiplex PCR; TCRdb has only the in-frame clones, and not every one. The table lists approximately 160,000 clones, 55% to 75% of them singletons. This entry is derived from a study of CD8+ T cells in alopecia areata. Study outcomes and limitations: TCRs were shared less clearly across patients than in mice, possibly for HLA-related reasons.

Sample treatment: oral pan-JAK inhibitor, 5-10 mg twice daily. Collection of lesional scalp punch biopsies and peripheral blood was performed in alopecia areata patients. V was clipped by 0 bases and J by 9 bases; unmatched bases: 7. The germline CDR1 and CDR2 sequences are GTSNPN and SVGIG (reference sequence). The CDR3 loop spans 15 amino acids. The J gene is TRBJ1-6, the V gene TRBV30, with 8 bases lining up with TRBD1. The sequence came from a human donor with alopecia areata. The sequences come from CD4+ T cells sorted from blood, collected at week 24, from a patient treated with tofacitinib. Here the CDR3 reads CAWSVPDRVGSPLHF. The CDR3 bases are TGTGCCTGGAGTGTACCGGACAGGGTGGGTTCACCCCTCCACTTT.